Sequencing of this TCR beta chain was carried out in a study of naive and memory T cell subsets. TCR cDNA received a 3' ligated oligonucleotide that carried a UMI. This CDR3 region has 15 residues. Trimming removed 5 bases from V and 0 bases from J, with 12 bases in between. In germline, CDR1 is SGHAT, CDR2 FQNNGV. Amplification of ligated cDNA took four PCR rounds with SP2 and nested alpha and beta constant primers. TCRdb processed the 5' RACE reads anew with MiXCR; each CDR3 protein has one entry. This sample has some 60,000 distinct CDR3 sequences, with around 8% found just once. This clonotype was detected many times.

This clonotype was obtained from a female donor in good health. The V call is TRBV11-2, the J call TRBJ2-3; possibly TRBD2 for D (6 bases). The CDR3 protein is CASSRLALSTDTQYF. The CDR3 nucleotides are TGTGCCAGCAGCCGGCTAGCGCTGAGCACAGATACGCAGTATTTT. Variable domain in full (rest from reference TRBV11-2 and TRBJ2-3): EAGVAQSPRYKIIEKRQSVAFWCNPISGHATLYWYQQILGQGPKLLIQFQNNGVVDDSQLPKDRFSAERLKGVDSTLKIQPAKLEDSAVYLCASSRLALSTDTQYFGPGTRLTVL.